This TCR beta chain derives from a study of T cells after yellow fever vaccination (dated by TCRdb to between 2019 and 2020). Background for the entire study: The SMART-Seq v4 Ultra Low Input RNA kit was used to prepare libraries from fractions with low cell numbers. To follow T-cell clones before and after primary and booster YFV17D yellow fever vaccination, bulk TCR alpha and beta repertoires were sequenced over time. The cohort comprised two healthy male donors, one aged 18 to 30 and one aged 30 to 40 years. Blood was drawn at multiple timepoints before and after primary and secondary immunization, with bulk PBMC replicates and cell subsets isolated.

The treatment or condition tag for this specimen amounts to: live attenuated yellow fever vaccine strain. At each blood-draw timepoint, two biological replicates of bulk PBMCs were obtained. PBMCs were isolated from peripheral blood using a standard Ficoll-Paque protocol. RNA was extracted with TriZol from bulk PBMCs, CD4 and CD8 fractions, and dextramer-positive and dextramer-negative fractions. Synthesis of TCR cDNA relied on 5'RACE template switching, a step that introduced a universal primer site along with unique molecular identifiers. Priming for cDNA synthesis came from both the TCR alpha and TCR beta constant segments. Library amplification involved two PCR steps, and the second step added sample barcodes and sequencing adapters. Sequencing of the libraries was done on either Illumina HiSeq 2500 (2x100 bp) or NovaSeq (2x150 bp). The paper's processing steps were these. MIGEC was used to demultiplex reads and collapse the reads into UMI consensus sequences, and MiXCR was used for V(D)J alignment. Clonotypes responding to the vaccine were identified with edgeR on replicate PBMC samples, with the criteria of FDR below 0.01 and a log2 fold change above 5 up to day 15. Bulk clonotypes were assigned CD4 or CD8 identity according to which sequenced CD4 or CD8 repertoire held them at higher abundance. TCRdb reprocessed the public reads (quality trimming at Q25 with fastp, clone calling with MiXCR) and kept in-frame beta chains. Each entry is one CDR3 protein sequence, shown with its most common DNA and genes. TCRdb, rather than the study authors, made the V and J calls. Counted in this sample were almost 600,000 distinct CDR3 sequences; roughly 13% of them appeared once. The ten biggest clones cover about 14% of the sample.

This clonotype has just a few counts. Its antigen is currently not known. The record has no base qualities; no much larger clone is one base away. Paper-wide results and their limitations: After the booster, most clones that had expanded after primary vaccination were detected again (about 95% of CD4 and more than 80% of CD8), suggesting broad maintenance of memory. The secondary T-cell response was found to be weaker but faster than the primary response, with a peak reached on day 5 rather than on day 15. FACS-sorted repertoires could contain abundant contaminating clonotypes from the bulk population, so computational filtering was required. The study included only two donors, which limits how far the findings can be generalized. A small fraction of clonotypes showed up in both the CD4 and CD8 compartments, probably as a result of convergent recombination.

This receptor was obtained from a young man who received the YFV17D yellow fever vaccine. This specimen consisted of PBMCs, obtained on the day of the yellow fever booster vaccination.

In nucleotide form, the sequence is TGTGCCAGCAGCTCCGACCGGGGACTAGCGGGAAACTACGAGCAGTACTTC. This is translated as CASSSDRGLAGNYEQYF. The receptor chain draws on TRBV7-9 and TRBJ2-7; a stretch of 13 junction bases matches TRBD2. The CDR3 holds 17 amino acids from the cysteine to the phenylalanine. The sequence is cut down to CDR3 DNA, 51 bases in frame from base 1. After removal of 4 bases from V and 3 bases from J, the junction retains 9 bases not matched to a gene. CDR1 SEHNR and CDR2 FQNEAQ were looked up in the germline V gene (reference sequence).